These T cell receptor beta chains were read from a single sample in a study of memory CD4+ T cells and cytomegalovirus serostatus. Profiling relied on immunoSEQ multiplex PCR, and the TCRdb table lists in-frame clones only, not all of them. Of tens of thousands of clones listed, about three quarters are singletons. The sequenced sample consisted of memory CD4+ T cells from blood. The receptors here all came from an adult in good health and CMV-seropositive. Each CDR3 is given with its conserved first and last residue. D genes are given only for firm matches. Clone size is shown for a subset of rows, as once, few, many or a class of expanded clone.

>few|TRBJ1-1|TRBV2|.
TGTGCCAGCAGTGAAGCAGTGGCGGGGAACACTGAAGCTTTCTTT
CASSEAVAGNTEAFF
>few|TRBJ2-3|TRBV6-5|.
TGTGCCAGCAGTTCCCGACTTAACACAGATACGCAGTATTTT
CASSSRLNTDTQYF
>.|TRBJ1-2|TRBV13|.
TGTGCCAGCAGCCAGGGTCGGGAGTCGGGCTACACCTTC
CASSQGRESGYTF
>.|TRBJ2-3|TRBV29-1|TRBD2
TGCAGCGCCAGGACTAGCATACCAGATACGCAGTATTTT
CSARTSIPDTQYF
>few|TRBJ2-3|TRBV28|TRBD1
TGTGCCAGCAGGACAGGGGGCATCGATACGCAGTATTTT
CASRTGGIDTQYF
>.|TRBJ2-7|TRBV6-5|TRBD2
TGTGCCAGCAGGAAGACTAGCGGGGACTCCTACGAGCAGTACTTC
CASRKTSGDSYEQYF
>.|TRBJ2-1|TRBV30|TRBD2
TGTGCCTGCCGATCAGCGGGACCCTACAATGAGCAGTTCTTC
CACRSAGPYNEQFF
>.|TRBJ1-3|TRBV19|.
TGTGCCAGTAGTTCGGACAATGGCCCGGCTGGTGGAAACACCATATATTTT
CASSSDNGPAGGNTIYF
>.|TRBJ2-7|TRBV9|.
TGTGCCAGCAGCGTAGGGTCCGAGGCTTACGAGCAGTACTTC
CASSVGSEAYEQYF
>.|TRBJ2-4|TRBV7-8|TRBD2
TGTGCCAGCAGCTTAGGCCGTATAACTAGCGGGCAAGCCAAAAACATTCAGTACTTC
CASSLGRITSGQAKNIQYF
>.|TRBJ1-3|TRBV7-3|.
TGTGCCAGCAGCTTAAGGGGGGGTGGACGTGGAAACACCATATATTTT
CASSLRGGGRGNTIYF
>.|TRBJ1-4|TRBV28|TRBD1
TGTGCCAGCAATCGGGACAGGGGTTTCGGAAAACTGTTTTTT
CASNRDRGFGKLFF
>.|TRBJ1-5|TRBV6-5|.
TGTGCCAGCAGGCGGACTGGGAGCAATCAGCCCCAGCATTTT
CASRRTGSNQPQHF
>.|TRBJ2-3|TRBV7-2|.
TGTGCCAGCAGCCCTTCGGCGGATACGCAGTATTTT
CASSPSADTQYF
>.|TRBJ1-2|TRBV5-1|TRBD1
TGCGCCAGCAGCTTGGTCGGACAGGTGCCCGAGGGCTACACCTTC
CASSLVGQVPEGYTF
>.|TRBJ2-3|TRBV7-2|.
TGTGCCAGCAGCTTGGGGAGCACAGATACGCAGTATTTT
CASSLGSTDTQYF
>.|TRBJ2-1|TRBV11-2|.
TGTGCCAGCAGCCTGCCTAATGAGCAGTTCTTC
CASSLPNEQFF
>.|TRBJ1-1|TRBV28|.
TGTGCCAGCCGCCCCTGGAGGGACACCAACACTGAAGCTTTCTTT
CASRPWRDTNTEAFF
>.|TRBJ1-6|TRBV18|.
TGTGCCAGCTCACCACTCGAAGGGCGGAATTCACCCCTCCACTTT
CASSPLEGRNSPLHF
>.|TRBJ2-2|TRBV2|.
TGTGCCAGCAGAACCGGGCCCCGGGAGCTGTTTTTT
CASRTGPRELFF